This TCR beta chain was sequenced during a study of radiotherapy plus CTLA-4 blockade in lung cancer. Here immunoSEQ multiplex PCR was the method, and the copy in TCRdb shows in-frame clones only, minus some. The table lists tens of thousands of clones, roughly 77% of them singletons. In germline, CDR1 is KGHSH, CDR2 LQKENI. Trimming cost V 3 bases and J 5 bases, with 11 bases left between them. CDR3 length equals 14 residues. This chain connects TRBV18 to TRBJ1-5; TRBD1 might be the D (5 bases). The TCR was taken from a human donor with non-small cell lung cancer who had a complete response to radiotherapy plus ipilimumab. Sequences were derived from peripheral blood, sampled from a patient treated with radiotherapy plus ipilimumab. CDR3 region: CASSPQGGDQPQHF. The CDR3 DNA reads TGTGCCAGCTCACCCCAGGGCGGTGATCAGCCCCAGCATTTT. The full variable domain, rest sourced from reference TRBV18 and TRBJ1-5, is NAGVMQNPRHLVRRRGQEARLRCSPMKGHSHVYWYRQLPEEGLKFMVYLQKENIIDESGMPKERFSAEFPKEGPSILRIQQVVRGDSAAYFCASSPQGGDQPQHFGDGTRLSIL.